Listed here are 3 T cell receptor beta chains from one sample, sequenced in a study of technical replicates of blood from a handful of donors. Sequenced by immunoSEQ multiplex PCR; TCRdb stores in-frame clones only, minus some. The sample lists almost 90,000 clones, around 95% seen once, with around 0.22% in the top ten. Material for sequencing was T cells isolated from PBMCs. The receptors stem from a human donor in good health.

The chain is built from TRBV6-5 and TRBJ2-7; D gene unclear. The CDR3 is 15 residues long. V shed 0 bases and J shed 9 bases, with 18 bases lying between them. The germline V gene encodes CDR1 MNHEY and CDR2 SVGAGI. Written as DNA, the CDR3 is TGTGCCAGCAGTTACTCGAGGCTGAACCCCTCCGCGCAGTACTTC. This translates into CASSYSRLNPSAQYF.

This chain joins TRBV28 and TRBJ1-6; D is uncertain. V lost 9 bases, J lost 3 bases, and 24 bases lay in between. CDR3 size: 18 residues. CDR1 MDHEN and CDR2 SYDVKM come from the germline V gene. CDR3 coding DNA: TGTGCCAGTATCACCGGGTCCTCCTCGACCGGCTATAATTCACCCCTCCACTTT. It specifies CASITGSSSTGYNSPLHF.

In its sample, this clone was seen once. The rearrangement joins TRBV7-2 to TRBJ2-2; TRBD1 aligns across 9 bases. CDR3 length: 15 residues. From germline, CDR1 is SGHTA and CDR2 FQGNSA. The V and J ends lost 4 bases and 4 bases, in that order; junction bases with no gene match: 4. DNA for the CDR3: TGTGCCAGCAGCTCACAGGGGGCCCGCACCGGGGAGCTGTTTTTT. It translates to CASSSQGARTGELFF.